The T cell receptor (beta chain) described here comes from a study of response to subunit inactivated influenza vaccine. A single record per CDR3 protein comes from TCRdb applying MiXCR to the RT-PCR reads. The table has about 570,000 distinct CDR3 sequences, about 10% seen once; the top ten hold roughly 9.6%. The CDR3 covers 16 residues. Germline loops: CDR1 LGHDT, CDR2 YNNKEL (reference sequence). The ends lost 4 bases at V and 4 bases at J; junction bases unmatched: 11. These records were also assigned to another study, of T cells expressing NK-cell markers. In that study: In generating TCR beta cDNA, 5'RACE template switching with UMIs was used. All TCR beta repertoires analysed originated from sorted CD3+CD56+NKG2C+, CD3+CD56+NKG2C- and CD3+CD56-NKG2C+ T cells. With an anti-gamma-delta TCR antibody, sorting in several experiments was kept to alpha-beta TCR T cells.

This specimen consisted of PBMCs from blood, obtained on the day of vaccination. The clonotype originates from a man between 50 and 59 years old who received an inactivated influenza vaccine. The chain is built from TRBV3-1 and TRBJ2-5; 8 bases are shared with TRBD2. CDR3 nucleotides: TGTGCCAGCAGCCGTTGGACGGGGGGGGCCCTAGAGACCCAGTACTTC. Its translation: CASSRWTGGALETQYF.